The 25 T cell receptor beta chains listed next were all sequenced from one sample in a study of OX40 agonist ivuxolimab in advanced cancers. The method was immunoSEQ multiplex PCR; TCRdb's version includes in-frame clones alone and lacks a portion of them. Altogether around 56,000 clones are present, roughly 88% being singletons, with the ten largest covering 11%. The sample was CD4+ or CD8+ T cells sorted from blood, taken in a trial of the OX40 agonist ivuxolimab. The receptors shown here come from an adult with an advanced solid tumor such as melanoma, head and neck, liver or kidney cancer.

The gene calls are TRBV5-6 and TRBJ2-7; D call uncertain. The germline V gene encodes CDR1 SGHDT and CDR2 YYEEEE. The CDR3 consists of 11 residues. Trimming shortened V by 5 bases and J by 9 bases, and 12 bases separated the two germline ends. CDR3 amino acids: CASSFGPLQYF. The CDR3 bases are TGTGCCAGCAGTTTTGGACCGCTGCAGTACTTC. Based on the CDR3 plus reference TRBV5-6 and TRBJ2-7, the full variable domain is DAGVTQSPTHLIKTRGQQVTLRCSPKSGHDTVSWYQQALGQGPQFIFQYYEEEERQRGNFPDRFSGHQFPNYSSELNVNALLLGDSALYLCASSFGPLQYFGPGTRLTVT.

J is TRBJ1-1 and V is TRBV4-1, with 8 bases matching TRBD1. The germline V gene encodes CDR1 MGHRA and CDR2 YSYEKL. V trimming: 4 bases; J trimming: 10 bases; junction bases outside the gene matches: 2. This CDR3 contains 11 residues. The CDR3 DNA is TGCGCCAGCAGCCCTGGGACAGGAGCTTTCTTT. Encoded protein: CASSPGTGAFF.

The genes are TRBV2 and TRBJ2-6; D remains unclear. Germline CDR1 is SNHLY and CDR2 is FYNNEI. This CDR3 has 13 residues. V was pared by 2 bases and J by 5 bases, with 4 bases between. The CDR3 region is CASSEFWANVLTF. For the CDR3, the DNA is TGTGCCAGCAGTGAATTCTGGGCCAACGTCCTGACTTTC.

The genes are TRBV28 and TRBJ2-4; TRBD1 matches at 7 bases. Germline V CDR1 and CDR2: MDHEN, SYDVKM. With V trimmed by 4 bases and J by 6 bases, 6 bases remained unmatched. This CDR3 spans 14 amino acids. This CDR3 reads CASSSNRGVNIQYF. CDR3 bases: TGTGCCAGCAGTTCGAACAGGGGCGTAAACATTCAGTACTTC.

V gene TRBV5-6 combines with J gene TRBJ2-7, with TRBD1 matching 8 bases. Germline CDR1 is SGHDT and CDR2 is YYEEEE. Unmatched junction bases numbered 13, after V lost 0 bases and J lost 2 bases. The CDR3 totals 18 residues. CDR3 protein: CASSLVVGSGQAAYEQYF. The CDR3 bases are TGTGCCAGCAGCTTGGTGGTTGGGTCGGGACAGGCAGCCTACGAGCAGTACTTC.

This clone came up a few times. The J gene is TRBJ1-5, the V gene TRBV28; possible D gene TRBD1, 5 bases. V shed 3 bases and J shed 1 base, with 7 bases lying between them. In germline, CDR1 is MDHEN, CDR2 SYDVKM. This CDR3 is 14 amino acids long. The CDR3 DNA reads as TGTGCCAGCAGTTTCCAGGGCAGCAATCAGCCCCAGCATTTT. Translation gives CASSFQGSNQPQHF.

The chain joins TRBV11-2 to TRBJ2-7, with unresolved D. Trimming took off 1 base at V and 2 bases at J, with 6 bases between the two ends. Germline values: CDR1 SGHAT, CDR2 FQNNGV. This CDR3 contains 13 residues. CDR3 residues: CASSLGSPYEQYF. The CDR3 DNA follows: TGTGCCAGCAGCTTAGGATCCCCCTACGAGCAGTACTTC.

This sequence joins TRBV4-1 and TRBJ1-1; D unclear. In germline, CDR1 is MGHRA, CDR2 YSYEKL. V lost 4 bases and J lost 8, with 14 bases in between. CDR3 length: 13 amino acids. CDR3 coding DNA: TGCGCCAGCAGCCCTAAAGGTGGCCCCGAAGCTTTCTTT. Translation: CASSPKGGPEAFF.

The chain employs TRBV11-2 and TRBJ2-7, with TRBD2 as a possible D gene (5 bases). This CDR3 contains 12 residues. Germline CDR1 and CDR2: SGHAT and FQNNGV. V lost 5 bases and J lost 6, with 11 bases in between. CDR3 DNA sequence: TGTGCCAGCAGCCCAACGGGGTTCGAGCAGTACGTC. Its protein product is CASSPTGFEQYV.

This clone was picked up a small number of times. This chain links TRBV11-2 with TRBJ2-7, with D perhaps given as TRBD1 or TRBD2 (5 bases each). Germline CDR1 reads SGHAT; CDR2 reads FQNNGV. Trimming left V 1 base short and J 2 bases short, with 9 bases between. This CDR3 contains 14 residues. CDR3 in amino acids: CASSLGGDAYEQYF. The CDR3 DNA follows: TGTGCCAGCAGCTTAGGTGGGGACGCCTACGAGCAGTACTTC. Full variable domain (missing parts from reference TRBV11-2 and TRBJ2-7): EAGVAQSPRYKIIEKRQSVAFWCNPISGHATLYWYQQILGQGPKLLIQFQNNGVVDDSQLPKDRFSAERLKGVDSTLKIQPAKLEDSAVYLCASSLGGDAYEQYFGPGTRLTVT.

The count of this clone is one. The chain links TRBV15 to TRBJ1-5; 7 bases agree with TRBD1. The J segment lost 0 bases and the V segment lost 4 bases, leaving 21 bases of the junction unmatched. The CDR3 runs to 21 residues. CDR1 and CDR2 (germline): LNHNV, YYDKDF (reference sequence). The CDR3 DNA sequence: TGTGCCACCAGCAAAAGGGGTGGGAGGGGGCGACGTACCATTAGCAATCAGCCCCAGCATTTT. Protein sequence: CATSKRGGRGRRTISNQPQHF. The variable domain in full, completed from reference TRBV15 and TRBJ1-5, reads DAMVIQNPRYQVTQFGKPVTLSCSQTLNHNVMYWYQQKSSQAPKLLFHYYDKDFNNEADTPDNFQSRRPNTSFCFLDIRSPGLGDTAMYLCATSKRGGRGRRTISNQPQHFGDGTRLSIL.

This clone was seen a few times. The V call is TRBV7-2, the J call TRBJ2-7; 9 positions match TRBD2. Germline CDR1 reads SGHTA; CDR2 reads FQGNSA. This CDR3 has 14 amino acids. V shed 3 bases and J 4 bases; nucleotides not matched to a gene: 4. CDR3 nucleotide sequence: TGTGCCAGCAGCTTTGGCGGGAGGGTATACGAGCAGTACTTC. Translation gives CASSFGGRVYEQYF.

The J gene is TRBJ2-3, the V gene TRBV19, with 7 bases lining up with TRBD2. The CDR3 contains 14 residues. In germline, CDR1 is LNHDA, CDR2 SQIVND (reference sequence). With 7 bases clipped from V and 2 bases from J, the junction kept 6 bases outside the gene matches. The CDR3, as DNA: TGTGCCAGTATCCCGGGGGGTTACACAGATACGCAGTATTTT. This encodes CASIPGGYTDTQYF.

This sequence joins TRBV10-1 and TRBJ2-5, with TRBD2 matching over 7 bases. The CDR3 runs to 15 residues. The germline V gene encodes CDR1 WNHNN and CDR2 SYGVQD (reference sequence). V lost 0 bases to trimming and J lost 5 bases; unmatched junction nucleotides: 6. CDR3 protein: CASSESTSLGETQYF. The CDR3, as DNA: TGCGCCAGCAGTGAGTCGACTAGCTTAGGCGAGACCCAGTACTTC.

The chain is built from TRBV5-4 and TRBJ2-2; D perhaps matches TRBD2 (6 bases). CDR3 length equals 16 residues. Germline V lookup: CDR1 SGHNT, CDR2 YYREEE (reference sequence). The V gene lost 3 bases and the J gene lost 5 bases, with 17 bases spanning the gap. CDR3: CASSSRERVRTGELFF. In DNA form, the CDR3 reads TGTGCCAGCAGCTCCCGAGAGCGGGTCAGGACCGGGGAGCTGTTTTTT.

A note on this clone: In this CDR3 the conserved last residue, phenylalanine or tryptophan, is missing, so a read error is likely. The limits of the CDR3 on the DNA are not certain, so only TCRdb's listed CDR3 is given. The chain uses TRBV19 and TRBJ2-7; the DNA was not compared with TRBD1, the D call given in the table. The CDR3 adds up to 11 amino acids, both ends counted. CDR1 LNHDA and CDR2 SQIVND come from the germline V gene (reference sequence). This CDR3 is CASSQPGQGHS.

V usage is TRBV6-5 and J usage is TRBJ2-1, with D uncertain. V was cut by 4 bases and J by 7 bases, with 11 bases left in between. This CDR3 contains 13 residues. Germline lookup yields CDR1 MNHEY and CDR2 SVGAGI. The CDR3 coding sequence is TGTGCCAGCAGTTCCGGGCAGCTAAATGAGCAGTTCTTC. Encoded protein: CASSSGQLNEQFF.

The J gene is TRBJ1-1, the V gene TRBV9, with TRBD1 matching 8 bases. Unmatched junction bases numbered 11, after V lost 2 bases and J lost 5 bases. Germline V gene sequence: CDR1 SGDLS, CDR2 YYNGEE. The CDR3 spans 16 residues. The CDR3 sequence: CASSVVGTGLVTEAFF. Written as DNA, the CDR3 is TGTGCCAGCAGCGTCGTCGGGACAGGTCTAGTAACTGAAGCTTTCTTT.

This clone was detected once. The chain uses TRBV11-2 and TRBJ2-1, with 9 bases fitting TRBD2. This CDR3 is 14 amino acids long. CDR1 is SGHAT, CDR2 FQNNGV, per germline. The V segment lost 5 bases and the J segment 8 bases; nucleotides outside the gene matches: 7. DNA for the CDR3: TGTGCCAGCAGCCCCTTCGCGGGGGGGGATGAGCAGTTCTTC. Translating it yields CASSPFAGGDEQFF.

V and J are TRBV5-4 and TRBJ2-7; D is perhaps TRBD2 (5 bases). From germline, CDR1 is SGHNT and CDR2 YYREEE (reference sequence). The CDR3 totals 14 residues. The germline V and J ends were trimmed by 3 bases and 2 bases, with 12 bases remaining between them. CDR3 DNA sequence: TGTGCCAGCAGCTATATCTGGAGGCCCTACGAGCAGTACTTC. This encodes CASSYIWRPYEQYF.

The chain has TRBV6-5 and TRBJ1-4, with 7 bases fitting TRBD1. Trimming took 6 bases from V and 3 from J; bases not matched to a gene: 4. Germline values: CDR1 MNHEY, CDR2 SVGAGI. The CDR3 spans 14 residues. The CDR3 nucleotides read TGTGCCAGCAGCCGGGACAGATCTAATGAAAAACTGTTTTTT. Translation gives CASSRDRSNEKLFF.

This chain joins TRBV6-1 and TRBJ2-1, with D unresolved. CDR1 is MNHNS, CDR2 SASEGT, per germline. CDR3 length: 15 amino acids. V lost 3 bases and J lost 2, with 11 bases in between. The CDR3 protein is CASSDGSAPYNEQFF. CDR3 DNA: TGTGCCAGCAGTGACGGTTCGGCCCCCTACAATGAGCAGTTCTTC.

V usage is TRBV6-1 and J usage is TRBJ1-5, with D maybe TRBD1 (5 bases). CDR1 is MNHNS and CDR2 is SASEGT in the germline V gene. This CDR3 comprises 13 residues. V lost 9 bases and J 0 bases, leaving 9 bases between the germline ends. CDR3 coding DNA: TGTGCCAGTAGGGGCTATAGCAATCAGCCCCAGCATTTT. Amino acids: CASRGYSNQPQHF.

This chain joins TRBV7-6 and TRBJ2-7; 8 positions match TRBD2. The junction had 5 bases not matched to a gene; V was cut back by 2 bases and J by 5 bases. Germline V lookup: CDR1 SGHVS, CDR2 FNYEAQ. The CDR3 loop spans 14 amino acids. The CDR3 spells CASSLSGRRDEQYF. CDR3 sequence (DNA): TGTGCCAGCAGCTTAAGCGGGAGACGGGACGAGCAGTACTTC. Variable domain in full (rest from reference TRBV7-6 and TRBJ2-7): GAGVSQSPRYKVTKRGQDVALRCDPISGHVSLYWYRQALGQGPEFLTYFNYEAQQDKSGLPNDRFSAERPEGSISTLTIQRTEQRDSAMYRCASSLSGRRDEQYFGPGTRLTVT.

V is TRBV11-2 and J is TRBJ1-1, with D perhaps matching TRBD1 (6 bases). The germline gives CDR1 SGHAT, CDR2 FQNNGV. V lost 4 bases, J lost 5 bases, and 23 bases lay in between. The CDR3 is made up of 17 amino acids. For the CDR3, the DNA is TGTGCCAGCAGCTCCTCTAGAGTGGACAGAGGGCCTACTGAAGCTTTCTTT. This sequence encodes CASSSSRVDRGPTEAFF.